The 5 T cell receptor beta chains listed next were all sequenced from one sample in a study of T cell changes during pregnancy in multiple sclerosis. The protocol was immunoSEQ multiplex PCR, while the TCRdb copy is restricted to in-frame clones and leaves out a portion. The sample lists about 34,000 clones, around 90% occurring once. The sample consisted of CD8+ T cells from peripheral blood mononuclear cells, taken in the third trimester of pregnancy. These receptor sequences come from a female donor with multiple sclerosis, enrolled in a pregnancy study.

The chain has TRBV4-2 and TRBJ2-7; 9 bases fit TRBD2. Germline V gene sequence: CDR1 LGHNA, CDR2 YNFKEQ. The CDR3 is 13 residues long. Trimming removed 5 bases from V and 4 bases from J; junction bases left unmatched: 3. The CDR3 sequence: CASSAGGVYEQYF. For the CDR3, the DNA is TGTGCCAGCAGCGCGGGGGGGGTATACGAGCAGTACTTC.

The genes are TRBV4-2 and TRBJ2-7, with 7 bases that match TRBD2. The trim removed 1 base at V and 3 bases at J, leaving 3 bases unmatched. CDR3 length equals 14 residues. Germline CDR1 is LGHNA and CDR2 is YNFKEQ. CDR3 region: CASSQGGEGYEQYF. CDR3 DNA: TGTGCCAGCAGCCAAGGTGGGGAGGGCTACGAGCAGTACTTC.

The V call is TRBV14, the J call TRBJ1-1; D is unresolved. The germline CDR1 and CDR2 sequences are SGHDN and FVKESK. With 4 bases removed from V and 7 bases from J, the gap between germline ends came to 13 bases. The CDR3 loop spans 13 amino acids. This CDR3 is CASSPIRQSEAFF. The CDR3 DNA follows: TGTGCCAGCAGCCCGATCCGACAAAGTGAAGCTTTCTTT.

There are a few counts of this clone. V usage is TRBV11-2 and J usage is TRBJ2-2; no clear D. Germline values: CDR1 SGHAT, CDR2 FQNNGV. The CDR3 consists of 15 residues. V lost 5 bases and J 2 bases, leaving 12 bases between the germline ends. Written as DNA, the CDR3 is TGTGCCAGCAGCATCCCGATAACAAACACCGGGGAGCTGTTTTTT. Its protein is CASSIPITNTGELFF.

The genes are TRBV7-8 and TRBJ2-7, with unresolved D. The CDR3 consists of 14 residues. Germline-derived CDR1 and CDR2 are SGHVS and FQNEAQ. Trimming took 5 bases from V and 3 from J, leaving 14 bases between them. DNA for the CDR3: TGTGCCAGCAGCCCAGCAGGCCAGAACTACGAGCAGTACTTC. This translates into CASSPAGQNYEQYF.